Listed below are T cell receptor beta chains from one sample, sequenced in a study of CXCR3-negative and CXCR3-positive naive CD8 T cells. For each CDR3 protein, TCRdb gives one entry from its re-call of the 5' RACE reads, without DNA. The sample has some 66,000 distinct CDR3 sequences. Sequencing used naive CXCR3- CD8+ T cells from blood. These receptors were collected from a human donor in good health. Some clones in this sample may be carry-over from other donors' samples. The CDR3 runs from the conserved cysteine through the conserved F or W.

TRBJ1-5 | TRBV10-1 | CASSEGPVQPQHF
TRBJ2-2 | TRBV7-8 | CASSSHPTGVTTGELFF
TRBJ1-6 | TRBV5-1 | CASSSTGTGDSPLHF
TRBJ1-1 | TRBV29-1 | CSVQDLDTEAFF
TRBJ1-2 | TRBV20-1 | CSARDHVGQATNYGYTF
TRBJ1-3 | TRBV4-1 | CASSYGPNSGNTIYF
TRBJ2-3 | TRBV14 | CASSQGASWDTQYF
TRBJ1-2 | TRBV29-1 | CSVEQQSTYGYTF
TRBJ1-1 | TRBV19 | CASSPTRDRGSLAEAFF
TRBJ2-7 | TRBV25-1 | CASSEGSYEQYF
TRBJ2-3 | TRBV6-4 | CASSDGATDTQYF
TRBJ1-2 | TRBV12-3/TRBV12-4 | CASSLDPPDGNYGYTF